The 16 T cell receptor beta chains reported below all come from one sample, sequenced in a study of shared clonotypes between healthy human individuals. Using immunoSEQ multiplex PCR, the repertoire was profiled, and TCRdb retains in-frame clones only, with some absent. The sample records around 720,000 clones, 73% being singletons. The material sequenced was memory CD4+ T cells sorted from blood. Regarding subset: CD45RA-negative fraction. All receptors come from a woman in her twenties or thirties in good health.

The chain combines TRBV11-2 with TRBJ1-5; the D gene is possibly TRBD1 (6 bases). This CDR3 is built from 13 residues. Trimming left V 5 bases short and J 5 bases short, with 10 bases between. Germline V gene data show CDR1 as SGHAT and CDR2 as FQNNGV. The CDR3 DNA sequence: TGTGCCAGCAGCAAAGGGGGAGATCAGCCCCAGCATTTT. This codes for CASSKGGDQPQHF.

The chain joins TRBV4-1 to TRBJ2-2; D assignment may be TRBD1 or TRBD2 (5 bases each). The germline CDR1 and CDR2 sequences are MGHRA and YSYEKL. The V gene lost 0 bases and the J gene lost 3 bases, with 11 bases spanning the gap. This CDR3 has 16 amino acids. CDR3 sequence: CASSQDIRGDTGELFF. The CDR3 nucleotides read TGCGCCAGCAGCCAAGATATCCGAGGGGACACCGGGGAGCTGTTTTTT.

The V and J genes are TRBV7-6 and TRBJ2-6; 8 nucleotides agree with TRBD2. This CDR3 region has 17 residues. Germline loops: CDR1 SGHVS, CDR2 FNYEAQ. Unmatched junction bases numbered 6, after V lost 1 base and J lost 4 bases. CDR3 sequence (DNA): TGTGCCAGCAGCTTAGTCTCCGGGGGGGTCGGGGCCAACGTCCTGACTTTC. It yields the protein CASSLVSGGVGANVLTF.

The CDR3 region has the DNA TGTGCCAGCAGTCTAGCTTCCGGGACTATTTACAATGAGCAGTTCTTC. This codes for CASSLASGTIYNEQFF. The rearrangement links TRBV28 to TRBJ2-1, with 7 bases aligning to TRBD2. This CDR3 is built from 16 residues. Germline trimming cut 5 bases from V and 4 bases from J; bases unmatched to any gene: 11. Germline values: CDR1 MDHEN, CDR2 SYDVKM.

The gene calls are TRBV15 and TRBJ2-3; D is ambiguous. CDR1 is LNHNV, CDR2 YYDKDF, per germline (reference sequence). The CDR3 contains 16 residues. V was pared by 2 bases and J by 6 bases, with 18 bases between. The CDR3 DNA reads as TGTGCCACCAGCAGATTGGCGGCCTTTCTGGGTGATACGCAGTATTTT. This gives the protein CATSRLAAFLGDTQYF.

The chain uses TRBV9 and TRBJ2-1, with 9 bases that match TRBD2. CDR1 and CDR2 from the germline V gene are SGDLS and YYNGEE. The CDR3 contains 16 residues. V gave up 4 bases and J gave up 11 bases; unmatched junction bases: 16. The CDR3 here is CASSPQPPGLAGKQFF. CDR3 sequence (DNA): TGTGCCAGCAGCCCGCAACCCCCGGGGCTAGCGGGAAAGCAGTTCTTC.

The rearrangement uses TRBV27 and TRBJ2-7; D might be TRBD2 (6 bases). Looked up from germline, CDR1 is MNHEY and CDR2 is SMNVEV (reference sequence). The CDR3 is made up of 13 amino acids. Trimming pared 6 bases from V and 9 bases from J, leaving 18 bases between. The CDR3 reads CASSRDSLLAQYF. CDR3 nucleotides: TGTGCCAGCAGCCGGGACTCCCTTTTGGCGCAGTACTTC.

This clone was seen repeatedly, ten times or more. The chain combines TRBV30 with TRBJ2-7, with D possibly TRBD1 on 5 matching bases. The CDR3 length is 12 residues. Germline CDR1 and CDR2: GTSNPN and SVGIG (reference sequence). CDR3 region: CVLDRRTYEQYF. The CDR3 DNA reads as TGTGTCCTCGACAGACGGACCTACGAGCAGTACTTC.

About this clone: A much larger clonotype is one base distant, so this may be a read error. Other DNA sequences of this sample code for an identical CDR3. The V gene is TRBV10-2, the J gene TRBJ1-1; 10 positions match TRBD1. The CDR3 totals 15 residues. The V gene's germline CDR1 is WSHSY and CDR2 SAAADI. The CDR3 nucleotides are TGCGCCAGCAGTAAGACAGGGGGCGGTTTCACTGAGGCTTTCTTT. Translating gives CASSKTGGGFTEAFF.

In its sample, this clone was seen many times. The genes are TRBV4-1 and TRBJ2-3; D ambiguous. The CDR3 has 15 amino acids. CDR1 and CDR2 (germline): MGHRA, YSYEKL. The V and J ends lost 0 bases and 4 bases respectively, with 11 bases between them. The CDR3 spells CASSQDRVSPDTQYF. The DNA of the CDR3 is TGCGCCAGCAGCCAAGATCGGGTTAGCCCAGATACGCAGTATTTT.

This clone was recorded once. This chain uses TRBV29-1 with TRBJ1-5; D is unclear. Germline CDR1 SQVTM, CDR2 ANQGSEA. This CDR3 region has 12 residues. V lost 7 bases to trimming and J lost 0 bases, with 7 bases between them. The CDR3: CSASYSNQPQHF. CDR3 coding DNA: TGCAGCGCCAGTTATAGCAATCAGCCCCAGCATTTT.

The gene calls are TRBV5-1 and TRBJ2-7, with D maybe TRBD2 (6 bases). The CDR3 is 13 residues long. Trimming removed 5 bases from V and 7 bases from J, with 16 bases in between. Germline lookup yields CDR1 SGHRS and CDR2 YFSETQ. This CDR3 reads CASRRGTAEEQYF. As DNA, the CDR3 is TGCGCCAGCAGGCGGGGCACGGCGGAGGAGCAGTACTTC.

V gene TRBV11-2 combines with J gene TRBJ2-7; the D gene is possibly TRBD1 (6 bases). This CDR3 region has 14 residues. Germline CDR1 is SGHAT and CDR2 is FQNNGV. With 3 bases removed from V and 4 bases from J, the gap between germline ends came to 13 bases. The CDR3 DNA reads as TGTGCCAGCAGCTTTACCAGGGGTCTATACGAGCAGTACTTC. It is translated as CASSFTRGLYEQYF.

The chain employs TRBV5-4 and TRBJ2-7; TRBD1 agrees at 9 bases. V lost 4 bases to trimming and J lost 2 bases; unmatched junction nucleotides: 7. CDR1 SGHNT and CDR2 YYREEE come from the germline V gene (reference sequence). The CDR3 sequence is 15 residues long. The CDR3 reads CASSTPGQGTYEQYF. In nucleotides, the CDR3 is TGTGCCAGCAGCACCCCGGGACAGGGAACCTACGAGCAGTACTTC. Combining the CDR3 with reference TRBV5-4 and TRBJ2-7 gives the whole variable domain ETGVTQSPTHLIKTRGQQVTLRCSSQSGHNTVSWYQQALGQGPQFIFQYYREEENGRGNFPPRFSGLQFPNYSSELNVNALELDDSALYLCASSTPGQGTYEQYFGPGTRLTVT.

This clone was detected only once. Other DNA sequences in this sample translate to the same CDR3. The chain recombines TRBV19 with TRBJ1-5, with D hard to call. The CDR3 is made up of 15 amino acids. V gave up 1 base and J gave up 0 bases, with 7 bases separating them. The V gene's germline CDR1 is LNHDA and CDR2 SQIVND (reference sequence). The CDR3 bases are TGTGCCAGTAGTATAGCACTAACTAGCAATCAGCCCCAGCATTTT. Translating gives CASSIALTSNQPQHF.

Only a few counts were recorded for this clone. V is TRBV28 and J is TRBJ2-1; maybe TRBD2 (6 bases). V shed 7 bases and J shed 8 bases, with 9 bases lying between them. The CDR3 covers 11 residues. Looked up from germline, CDR1 is MDHEN and CDR2 is SYDVKM. The CDR3 DNA is TGTGCCAGCACTAGCGTCCATGAGCAGTTCTTC. This gives the protein CASTSVHEQFF.